This TCR beta chain was recovered during a study of beta chain features in type 1 diabetes. One heparinised draw of blood, averaging roughly 0.12 L, came from each donor. The CDR3 is made up of 16 amino acids. V dropped 3 bases and J dropped 2 bases, with 14 bases sitting between them. Germline-derived CDR1 and CDR2 are KGHSH and LQKENI. This clone was counted only a few times. Expressed TCRB transcripts were sequenced, since all the RNA that had been isolated was reverse transcribed. Libraries were prepared by immunoSEQ multiplex PCR; TCRdb keeps only in-frame clonotypes and omits some of them. This sample has 390,000 or so clones, with approximately 15% found just once.

The V gene is TRBV18, the J gene TRBJ1-3; the D gene is possibly TRBD1 (5 bases). The clonotype was recovered from a young man in good health. The sequencing sample was made of naive CD4+ T cells from blood. CDR3 sequence reads: CASSPLQGSAGNTIYF. The CDR3 DNA reads as TGTGCCAGCTCACCGTTGCAGGGATCTGCTGGAAACACCATATATTTT.